This T cell receptor beta chain was sequenced for a study of technical replicates of blood from several donors. Method: immunoSEQ multiplex PCR; TCRdb's copy keeps in-frame clones and lacks some. Here the sample spans about 76,000 clones, approximately 83% being singletons. The CDR3 runs 14 residues. Deletions cut 0 bases from V and 7 bases from J, with 8 bases between. The germline CDR1 and CDR2 sequences are SGHTS and YDEGEE. This clonotype was sampled from a human donor in good health. Some clones in this sample may be carry-over from other donors' samples. V and J are TRBV5-8 and TRBJ1-6; D gene ambiguous. The sequencing sample was made of PBMCs. The DNA for the CDR3 is TGTGCCAGCAGCTTGGGAGGGTTAAATTCACCCCTCCACTTT. Its translation is CASSLGGLNSPLHF. The whole variable domain, filled in from reference TRBV5-8 and TRBJ1-6, reads EAGVTQSPTHLIKTRGQQATLRCSPISGHTSVYWYQQALGLGLQFLLWYDEGEERNRGNFPPRFSGRQFPNYSSELNVNALELEDSALYLCASSLGGLNSPLHFGNGTRLTVT.